The 20 T cell receptor beta chains below were found in one sample sequenced in a study of cytomegalovirus exposure and HLA in healthy donors. The primer mix had 60 Vbeta and 13 Jbeta primers. Clones were read by immunoSEQ multiplex PCR, and TCRdb kept only the in-frame ones, dropping some. The table has more than 140,000 clones, almost 85% seen once; the top ten hold around 6.2%. Sequenced input: PBMCs. These receptors came from a man aged 25-45 years in good health and CMV-seropositive.

The chain is built from TRBV18 and TRBJ2-7; 8 nucleotides match TRBD1. The ends lost 0 bases at V and 3 bases at J; junction bases unmatched: 7. The CDR3 consists of 16 residues. Germline V lookup: CDR1 KGHSH, CDR2 LQKENI. In DNA form, the CDR3 reads TGTGCCAGCTCACCACCGTGGGGACAGGCCATCTACGAGCAGTACTTC. Translation: CASSPPWGQAIYEQYF.

The chain has TRBV27 and TRBJ1-1; D ambiguous. The CDR3 is made up of 14 amino acids. Trimming took 3 bases from V and 1 from J, leaving 9 bases between them. Germline CDR1 reads MNHEY; CDR2 reads SMNVEV (reference sequence). CDR3 residues: CASSFFGQNTEAFF. DNA for the CDR3: TGTGCCAGCAGTTTTTTTGGGCAGAACACTGAAGCTTTCTTT.

J is TRBJ2-7 and V is TRBV28, with no clear D. Germline CDR1 MDHEN, CDR2 SYDVKM. V was trimmed by 5 bases and J by 1 base, leaving 6 bases between them. This CDR3 region has 12 residues. CDR3 bases: TGTGCCAGCAGTCAATTTTCCTACGAGCAGTACTTC. Its translation is CASSQFSYEQYF.

The table lists this clone with a few counts. This rearrangement joins TRBV7-2 to TRBJ2-7; D gene unclear. Trimming left V 2 bases short and J 2 bases short, with 10 bases between. The CDR3 consists of 14 residues. CDR1 and CDR2 from the germline V gene are SGHTA and FQGNSA. CDR3 DNA sequence: TGTGCCAGCAGCTTACTTCTCAGGACCTACGAGCAGTACTTC. As protein: CASSLLLRTYEQYF.

This chain links TRBV2 with TRBJ2-7; weak D call: TRBD1 (6 bases). The V gene lost 7 bases and the J gene lost 2 bases, with 9 bases spanning the gap. Germline V lookup: CDR1 SNHLY, CDR2 FYNNEI. The CDR3 spans 12 residues. CDR3 DNA: TGTGCCAGCATGGCAGGGGCCTACGAGCAGTACTTC. This translates into CASMAGAYEQYF. The full variable domain, in which reference TRBV2 and TRBJ2-7 provide the parts outside the CDR3, is EPEVTQTPSHQVTQMGQEVILRCVPISNHLYFYWYRQILGQKVEFLVSFYNNEISEKSEIFDDQFSVERPDGSNFTLKIRSTKLEDSAMYFCASMAGAYEQYFGPGTRLTVT.

The sample holds one count of this clone. The chain is built from TRBV27 and TRBJ2-7, with D possibly TRBD1 on 5 matching bases. The germline V gene encodes CDR1 MNHEY and CDR2 SMNVEV (reference sequence). Between the trimmed V and J ends, which lost 3 bases and 5 bases, there was a span of 11 bases. The CDR3 has 13 residues. In nucleotides, the CDR3 is TGTGCCAGCAGTTTCCAGGGTAGGAACGAGCAGTACTTC. Translation gives CASSFQGRNEQYF.

The chain uses TRBV5-4 and TRBJ1-2; D remains unclear. This CDR3 comprises 11 residues. Between the trimmed V and J ends, which lost 2 bases and 7 bases, there was a span of 6 bases. Germline lookup yields CDR1 SGHNT and CDR2 YYREEE (reference sequence). This CDR3 reads CASSFGSGYTF. Here the CDR3 DNA reads TGTGCCAGCAGCTTCGGGTCTGGCTACACCTTC.

The rearrangement uses TRBV5-4 and TRBJ2-1, with 9 bases that match TRBD2. The CDR3 has 16 amino acids. Trimming removed 0 bases from V and 0 bases from J; junction bases left unmatched: 1. The V gene's germline CDR1 is SGHNT and CDR2 YYREEE (reference sequence). The DNA of the CDR3 is TGTGCCAGCAGCTTGGGTAGCGGGGGCTCCTACAATGAGCAGTTCTTC. As protein: CASSLGSGGSYNEQFF.

The gene calls are TRBV7-8 and TRBJ2-5; 9 bases are a match to TRBD1. Germline CDR1 SGHVS, CDR2 FQNEAQ. Trimming took 4 bases from V and 5 from J; bases not matched to a gene: 11. The CDR3 is 16 amino acids. The CDR3 here is CASSSKGTGQRETQYF. CDR3 sequence (DNA): TGTGCCAGCAGCTCCAAAGGGACAGGGCAACGGGAGACCCAGTACTTC. Looking up the rest from reference TRBV7-8 and TRBJ2-5 gives the full variable domain: GAGVSQSPRYKVAKRGQDVALRCDPISGHVSLFWYQQALGQGPEFLTYFQNEAQLDKSGLPSDRFFAERPEGSVSTLKIQRTQQEDSAVYLCASSSKGTGQRETQYFGPGTRLLVL.

J is TRBJ2-7 and V is TRBV19; TRBD1 matches at 10 bases. The length of the CDR3 is 15 residues. V shed 4 bases, J shed 2 bases, and the junction held 5 bases outside the gene matches. The germline V gene encodes CDR1 LNHDA and CDR2 SQIVND (reference sequence). Here the CDR3 reads CASSTGTGDPYEQYF. The CDR3 DNA sequence: TGTGCCAGTAGTACCGGGACAGGGGATCCCTACGAGCAGTACTTC.

The chain links TRBV7-2 to TRBJ2-5; a weak D match, TRBD1 (6 bases). Germline V gives CDR1 SGHTA, CDR2 FQGNSA. The CDR3 runs 14 residues. Deletions cut 6 bases from V and 2 bases from J, with 13 bases between. DNA of the CDR3: TGTGCCAGCAGACATCAGGGGTGGCAAGAGACCCAGTACTTC. Translation: CASRHQGWQETQYF.

J is TRBJ2-3 and V is TRBV7-9, with TRBD2 matching 13 bases. This CDR3 is built from 12 residues. Per germline, CDR1 SEHNR and CDR2 FQNEAQ (reference sequence). J gave up 14 bases and V 4 bases, and 3 bases lay outside the gene matches. The CDR3 DNA is TGTGCCAGCAGCTCCTGGACTAGCGGGGGGTATTTT. The encoded protein is CASSSWTSGGYF. Together with reference TRBV7-9 and TRBJ2-3, the CDR3 gives the full variable domain: DTGVSQNPRHKITKRGQNVTFRCDPISEHNRLYWYRQTLGQGPEFLTYFQNEAQLEKSRLLSDRFSAERPKGSFSTLEIQRTEQGDSAMYLCASSSWTSGGYFGPGTRLTVL.

The gene calls are TRBV4-2 and TRBJ1-5; D perhaps matches TRBD1 (6 bases). V lost 6 bases, J lost 0 bases, and 12 bases lay in between. Germline V lookup: CDR1 LGHNA, CDR2 YNFKEQ. The CDR3 loop spans 15 amino acids. The CDR3 reads CASRSSGDSNQPQHF. The DNA of the CDR3 is TGTGCCAGCAGATCCTCAGGGGATAGCAATCAGCCCCAGCATTTT.

The chain employs TRBV28 and TRBJ2-5, with 8 bases that match TRBD1. CDR1 MDHEN and CDR2 SYDVKM come from the germline V gene. V lost 6 bases and J lost 2; bases outside the gene matches: 8. The CDR3 has 15 amino acids. The CDR3 loop reads CASSRNRGWQETQYF. CDR3 nucleotides: TGTGCCAGCAGCAGAAACAGGGGGTGGCAAGAGACCCAGTACTTC.

This chain connects TRBV28 to TRBJ2-5, with D possibly matching TRBD2 (5 bases). Trimming removed 10 bases at V and 2 bases at J, with 11 bases between. The germline CDR1 and CDR2 sequences are MDHEN and SYDVKM. The CDR3 length is 12 residues. The CDR3 coding sequence is TGTGCCACCGGACTGGGACAAGAGACCCAGTACTTC. Translated, it gives CATGLGQETQYF.

This clone was seen only a few times. The CDR3 region is CASVPGSGSYNEQFF. CDR3 coding DNA: TGTGCCAGCGTACCGGGTAGCGGCTCCTACAATGAGCAGTTCTTC. The V call is TRBV5-4, the J call TRBJ2-1; weak D call: TRBD2 (6 bases). V was trimmed by 7 bases and J by 0 bases, leaving 14 bases between them. Germline-derived CDR1 and CDR2 are SGHNT and YYREEE (reference sequence). This CDR3 is built from 15 residues.

This clone was observed a single time. The chain links TRBV11-2 to TRBJ2-7, with D possibly matching TRBD1 (6 bases). V was clipped by 5 bases and J by 6 bases, with 20 bases between them. This CDR3 is 15 amino acids long. Germline V gene lookup returns CDR1 SGHAT and CDR2 FQNNGV. The CDR3 sequence is CASSLHPSGVGEQYF. As DNA, the CDR3 is TGTGCCAGCAGCCTACACCCCTCAGGGGTGGGCGAGCAGTACTTC.

This clone has only one observation. The rearrangement uses TRBV6-5 and TRBJ1-4; D is perhaps TRBD1 (5 bases). The CDR3 length is 15 residues. Trimming stripped 4 bases from V and 1 base from J, with 10 bases between. The V gene's germline CDR1 is MNHEY and CDR2 SVGAGI. The CDR3 coding sequence is TGTGCCAGCAGTTTTCAGGGCCGAACTAATGAAAAACTGTTTTTT. Translated, it gives CASSFQGRTNEKLFF.

The gene calls are TRBV2 and TRBJ2-5, with D maybe TRBD1 (5 bases). The DNA matches TRBJ2-7 better at its end, which makes the J call doubtful. Germline CDR1 and CDR2: SNHLY and FYNNEI. This CDR3 has 14 amino acids. The CDR3 protein is CASSEQGSSYEQYF. The CDR3 DNA sequence: TGTGCCAGCAGTGAACAGGGAAGCTCCTACGAGCAGTACTTC.

A single count supports this clone. This chain uses TRBV30 with TRBJ2-1; 10 nucleotides agree with TRBD2. The ends lost 3 bases at V and 2 bases at J; junction bases unmatched: 4. The length of the CDR3 is 15 residues. Looked up from germline, CDR1 is GTSNPN and CDR2 is SVGIG (reference sequence). This chain's CDR3 is CAWRPSGSPYNEQFF. As DNA, the CDR3 is TGTGCCTGGAGGCCTAGCGGGAGCCCCTACAATGAGCAGTTCTTC.